This T cell receptor (beta chain) was retrieved from a study of T cell responses to AZD1222 COVID-19 vaccine. Study background: Second-dose schedules of about 4 or about 12 weeks were combined.

Repertoires were generated with immunoSEQ multiplex PCR, while TCRdb's copy carries only in-frame clones and drops some. The sample holds about 130,000 clones, 90% to 95% seen once. Of note for this clone: Antigen: not known.

General study points: Donors, mostly white British, included more females; clonal diversity was possibly underestimated.

Germline assignment: CDR1 MNHEY and CDR2 SMNVEV (reference sequence). This CDR3 is built from 14 residues. V was trimmed by 3 bases and J by 7 bases, leaving 10 bases between them. The material was peripheral blood, obtained on day 0 of AZD1222 vaccination. This chain uses TRBV27 with TRBJ1-6; D gene uncertain. The receptor's source is an adult in good health. CDR3 nucleotides: TGTGCCAGCAGTTTGTGGATTAAGAATTCACCCCTCCACTTT. Translating gives CASSLWIKNSPLHF.